The 10 T cell receptor beta chains listed next were all sequenced from one sample in a study of shared clonotypes between healthy human individuals. This table comes from immunoSEQ multiplex PCR, and its TCRdb copy is limited to in-frame clones, with some not included. The sample has more than 2 million clones, more than 90% seen once; the top ten hold less than 0.15%. The sequenced material came from naive CD4+ T cells sorted from blood. Subset indicated: CD45RA+ positively selected. Receptors were obtained from a man between 18 and 29 years old in good health.

This clone was recorded once. DNA for the CDR3: TGTGCCAGCAGCAACCGTCCTCCGGCATTCCCCTCCTACGAGCAGTACTTC. Amino acids: CASSNRPPAFPSYEQYF. This sequence joins TRBV21-1 and TRBJ2-7. TRBV21-1 is given as a pseudogene. There are 17 residues in the CDR3.

In nucleotides, the CDR3 is TGCGCCAGCAGCCACTTTGCGGACAGGCCATACAATGAGCAGTTCTTC. This sequence encodes CASSHFADRPYNEQFF. The chain couples TRBV4-1 to TRBJ2-1, with 7 bases that match TRBD1. V shed 3 bases and J 4 bases; nucleotides not matched to a gene: 9. The germline gives CDR1 MGHRA, CDR2 YSYEKL. The CDR3 loop spans 16 amino acids.

As regards this clone: The identical CDR3 is also encoded by other nucleotide sequences in the sample. This rearrangement joins TRBV9 to TRBJ1-5, with a possible D match to TRBD1 (5 bases). This CDR3 is built from 15 residues. V was trimmed by 0 bases and J by 0 bases, leaving 7 bases between them. Germline V lookup: CDR1 SGDLS, CDR2 YYNGEE. For the CDR3, the DNA is TGTGCCAGCAGCGTAGGGGGGGATAGCAATCAGCCCCAGCATTTT. Protein product: CASSVGGDSNQPQHF.

The V call is TRBV30, the J call TRBJ2-5; 9 bases agree with TRBD1. The CDR3 contains 12 residues. The J segment lost 2 bases and the V segment lost 5 bases, leaving 0 bases of the junction unmatched. The germline CDR1 and CDR2 sequences are GTSNPN and SVGIG (reference sequence). CDR3 sequence reads: CAWGQGQETQYF. The CDR3 DNA follows: TGTGCCTGGGGACAGGGGCAAGAGACCCAGTACTTC.

The chain couples TRBV7-9 to TRBJ1-1; 7 bases match TRBD1. J lost 3 bases, V lost 1 base, and 5 bases had no gene match. The CDR3 sequence is 15 residues long. The germline V gene encodes CDR1 SEHNR and CDR2 FQNEAQ (reference sequence). CDR3 nucleotide sequence: TGTGCCAGCAGCTTAGACCGCAGGGGGGACACTGAAGCTTTCTTT. It is translated as CASSLDRRGDTEAFF.

The chain couples TRBV19 to TRBJ1-1, with a weak D call TRBD1 (6 bases). The germline V gene has CDR1 LNHDA and CDR2 SQIVND (reference sequence). The CDR3 sequence is 14 residues long. V was shortened by 5 bases and J by 5 bases, with 15 bases between the two germline ends. The CDR3 nucleotides read TGTGCCAGTAGTCCTCAAGGGGGAAATACTGAAGCTTTCTTT. This translates into CASSPQGGNTEAFF.

The chain employs TRBV6-1 and TRBJ1-5; D not resolved. CDR3 length: 14 amino acids. The germline V gene has CDR1 MNHNS and CDR2 SASEGT. With 1 base removed from V and 5 bases from J, the gap between germline ends came to 9 bases. As DNA, the CDR3 is TGTGCCAGCAGTGAAGAAGGGCCGGATCAGCCCCAGCATTTT. Translating gives CASSEEGPDQPQHF.

This chain links TRBV6-5 with TRBJ2-1; D not resolved. CDR1 is MNHEY and CDR2 is SVGAGI in the germline V gene. The CDR3 totals 11 residues. Trimming removed 5 bases from V and 10 bases from J, with 9 bases in between. CDR3 loop: CASSLPGEQFF. The CDR3 DNA is TGTGCCAGCAGTCTCCCCGGAGAGCAGTTCTTC.

This clone was observed a single time. The chain has TRBV18 and TRBJ1-2; D is unresolved. Trimming pared 0 bases from V and 4 bases from J, leaving 15 bases between. The CDR3 has 16 residues. Germline V gives CDR1 KGHSH, CDR2 LQKENI. CDR3 DNA: TGTGCCAGCTCACCACCTAACCAGCTCATCTTCTATGGCTACACCTTC. Translated, it gives CASSPPNQLIFYGYTF. Filled out from reference TRBV18 and TRBJ1-2, the complete variable domain reads NAGVMQNPRHLVRRRGQEARLRCSPMKGHSHVYWYRQLPEEGLKFMVYLQKENIIDESGMPKERFSAEFPKEGPSILRIQQVVRGDSAAYFCASSPPNQLIFYGYTFGSGTRLTVV.

CDR3 in DNA: TGTGCCATCCCGAGCGGGAGAGGCTCCTACAATGAGCAGTTCTTC. This codes for CAIPSGRGSYNEQFF. The V call is TRBV11-2, the J call TRBJ2-1, with 8 bases that match TRBD2. The CDR3 contains 15 residues. The germline V gene encodes CDR1 SGHAT and CDR2 FQNNGV. V trimming: 10 bases; J trimming: 0 bases; junction bases outside the gene matches: 8.